This T cell receptor beta chain was identified in a study of T cell repertoires in cytomegalovirus infection. Study-level information: CMV infection together with matching HLA type was indicated by public TCR beta signatures.

Overall study findings and caveats: There were HLA-C-restricted CMV-specific TCR beta clonotypes dominating the ex vivo response. Based on cumulative public TCR beta family frequency, carriers of CMV plus the relevant HLA were identified.

MiXCR, run by TCRdb on the reads, gives a single entry per CDR3 protein. The table includes some 240,000 distinct CDR3 sequences, approximately 17% detected once. Germline values: CDR1 SGHVS, CDR2 FNYEAQ. Deletions cut 5 bases from V and 3 bases from J, with 22 bases between. The CDR3 totals 17 residues. The table lists this clonotype with many counts. Antigen: not known. The rearrangement joins TRBV7-6 to TRBJ1-2, with D hard to call. What was sequenced was CD8+ T cells from PBMCs. The TCR originated in a human donor in good health (CMV status not recorded). Some clones in this sample may be carry-over from other donors' samples. CDR3: CASSPELGVDRDYGYTF. Here the CDR3 DNA reads TGTGCCAGCAGCCCTGAACTCGGTGTGGATCGGGACTATGGCTACACCTTC. Full variable domain (remainder filled in from reference TRBV7-6 and TRBJ1-2): GAGVSQSPRYKVTKRGQDVALRCDPISGHVSLYWYRQALGQGPEFLTYFNYEAQQDKSGLPNDRFSAERPEGSISTLTIQRTEQRDSAMYRCASSPELGVDRDYGYTFGSGTRLTVV.